Listed below are T cell receptor beta chains from one sample, sequenced in a study of T cells in Graves' hyperthyroidism and ophthalmopathy. TCRdb reprocessed the multiplex PCR reads via MiXCR and lists one record per CDR3 protein. The sample lists approximately 610,000 distinct CDR3 sequences; roughly 14% were seen once. Sequenced material: blood. The source is a woman in her thirties or forties with Graves' ophthalmopathy. The CDR3 runs from the conserved cysteine through the conserved F or W. D genes are given only for firm matches. A clone size is listed for some rows: how often the clone was seen (once, few, many), or a class if it is expanded.

cdr3_nt cdr3_aa j_call d_call clone_size v_call
TGCAGTGTTTATCGGGGACACGAGCAGTACTTC CSVYRGHEQYF TRBJ2-7 - many TRBV20-1
TGCGCCAGCAGGGATTTGGATGGCACCGGGGAGCTGTTTTTT CASRDLDGTGELFF TRBJ2-2 - - TRBV5-1
TGCAGTGCTAGAATAGGACTAGCGGGGACGGTTTGGCAAGAGACCCAGTACTTC CSARIGLAGTVWQETQYF TRBJ2-5 TRBD2 many TRBV20-1
TGTGCCAGCAGTTATAAACCCGGACAGGGGGACAACTACGAGCAGTACTTC CASSYKPGQGDNYEQYF TRBJ2-7 TRBD1 once TRBV6-5
TGCAGCGGAGGGGGGCAAGAGACCCAGTACTTC CSGGGQETQYF TRBJ2-5 - - TRBV29-1
TGTGCCAGCAATCTCCCGGGTAGGGCCTCCTACGAGCAGTACTTC CASNLPGRASYEQYF TRBJ2-7 - many TRBV6-1
TGTGCCAGCAGTGAAGCGCGCCGAAATAATGAAAAACTGTTTTTT CASSEARRNNEKLFF TRBJ1-4 - - TRBV12-3/TRBV12-4
TGTGCCAGCAGCCGGAAGACTAACAGGAGGGACGAGCAGTACTTC CASSRKTNRRDEQYF TRBJ2-7 - many TRBV28
TGTGCCAGCAGCCTCCTAGGCGGAGGGGACACTGAAGCTTTCTTT CASSLLGGGDTEAFF TRBJ1-1 - many TRBV7-3
TGTGCCACCGAGACTGCCGTGAACACTGAAGCTTTCTTT CATETAVNTEAFF TRBJ1-1 - many TRBV2
TGCAGTGCTAGTTACGGGGGGGGTGGCACTGAAGCTTTCTTT CSASYGGGGTEAFF TRBJ1-1 - many TRBV20-1
TGTGCCAGCAGCTTGGTTAGCGGGAGCGGAGAGACCCAGTACTTC CASSLVSGSGETQYF TRBJ2-5 TRBD2 few TRBV7-2
TGTGCCAGCAGTGAATGGGGAGAGGGCAGAGGGCACACTGAAGCTTTCTTT CASSEWGEGRGHTEAFF TRBJ1-1 - - TRBV2
TGCAGTGCTAGAGATGGTGGGGGAGTAAACTATGGCTACACCTTC CSARDGGGVNYGYTF TRBJ1-2 - - TRBV20-1
TGTGCCAGCAGTAACGAGTGGGAGGTCACCGGGGAGCTGTTTTTT CASSNEWEVTGELFF TRBJ2-2 - - TRBV6-2/TRBV6-3
TGTGCCAGCAGCCAGCGTCCCTACGAGCAGTACTTC CASSQRPYEQYF TRBJ2-7 - many TRBV12-3/TRBV12-4
TGTGCCAGCATCCCCCACCGGCCATTTCGACGGCAGCCCCAGCATTTT CASIPHRPFRRQPQHF TRBJ1-5 - few TRBV11-2
TGCAGTGCTAGAGATCTGGGAGACACCGGGGAGCTGTTTTTT CSARDLGDTGELFF TRBJ2-2 - - TRBV20-1
TGTGCCAGCAGTTACGGGACAGGGAGCTCCTACGAGCAGTACTTC CASSYGTGSSYEQYF TRBJ2-7 TRBD1 many TRBV6-2/TRBV6-3
TGTGCCTGGAGTTCCCCTGGCAATCAGCCCCAGCATTTT CAWSSPGNQPQHF TRBJ1-5 - many TRBV30
TGTGCCAGCAGTTTAACTCGGGGTGTGGACACTGAAGCTTTCTTT CASSLTRGVDTEAFF TRBJ1-1 - many TRBV28
TGTGCCAGCAGTTGGGACAGCAGCGAAGCTTTCTTT CASSWDSSEAFF TRBJ1-1 TRBD1 many TRBV6-5
TGTGCCAGTAGTATGGGGTTCGGAAACACCATATATTTT CASSMGFGNTIYF TRBJ1-3 - many TRBV19
TGTGCCAGCAGTTTATGGGGGACAGGCAGAGGCTACACCTTC CASSLWGTGRGYTF TRBJ1-2 TRBD1 many TRBV28
TGCGCCAGCAGTGACCCGGGCCTTGGGGCCGAGCAGTACTTC CASSDPGLGAEQYF TRBJ2-7 - many TRBV10-1